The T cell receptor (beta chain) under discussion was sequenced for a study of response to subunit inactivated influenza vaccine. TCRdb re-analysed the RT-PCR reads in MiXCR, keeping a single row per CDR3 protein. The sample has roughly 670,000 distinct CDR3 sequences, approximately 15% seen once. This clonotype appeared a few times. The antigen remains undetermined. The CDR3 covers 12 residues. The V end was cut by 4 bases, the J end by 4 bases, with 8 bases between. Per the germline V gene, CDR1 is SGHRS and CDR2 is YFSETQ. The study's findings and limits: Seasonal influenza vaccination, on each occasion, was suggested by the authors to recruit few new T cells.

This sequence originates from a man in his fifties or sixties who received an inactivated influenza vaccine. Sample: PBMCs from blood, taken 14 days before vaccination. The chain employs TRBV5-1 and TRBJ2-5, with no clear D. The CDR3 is CASSIPRETQYF. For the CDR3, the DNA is TGCGCCAGCAGCATCCCACGAGAGACCCAGTACTTC.